Following are 5 T cell receptor beta chains from one sample sequenced in a study of cytotoxic CD8 clonotypes in ibrutinib-treated CLL. Data came from immunoSEQ multiplex PCR; TCRdb stores just in-frame clones and leaves some out. Among roughly 40,000 clones listed, about two thirds were seen once. The source was PBMCs, collected at disease progression, from a patient treated with ibrutinib. The receptors shown here come from a human donor with chronic lymphocytic leukemia.

This clone has more than one count but fewer than ten. The chain couples TRBV19 to TRBJ1-5; D is uncertain. V lost 7 bases and J lost 2, with 21 bases in between. This CDR3 has 17 residues. Germline loops: CDR1 LNHDA, CDR2 SQIVND (reference sequence). The CDR3 here is CASTGMKGRRGNQPQHF. For the CDR3, the DNA is TGTGCCAGTACCGGCATGAAAGGCCGTCGGGGCAATCAGCCCCAGCATTTT.

V usage is TRBV27 and J usage is TRBJ1-6; D unclear. Germline assignment: CDR1 MNHEY and CDR2 SMNVEV (reference sequence). V was cut by 2 bases and J by 0 bases, with 11 bases left in between. CDR3 length: 17 residues. CDR3 residues: CASSLLRLSSYNSPLHF. CDR3 DNA: TGTGCCAGCAGTTTACTGAGGTTGAGCTCCTATAATTCACCCCTCCACTTT.

V and J are TRBV19 and TRBJ2-7; 8 bases are a match to TRBD1. Trimming removed 0 bases from V and 0 bases from J; junction bases left unmatched: 7. In germline, CDR1 is LNHDA, CDR2 SQIVND (reference sequence). CDR3 length equals 17 residues. CDR3 DNA sequence: TGTGCCAGTAGTATAGAAAAAGCAGGACAGGGCTCCTACGAGCAGTACTTC. Its translation is CASSIEKAGQGSYEQYF.

The chain uses TRBV6-1 and TRBJ1-5; possible D gene TRBD1, 6 bases. Germline assignment: CDR1 MNHNS and CDR2 SASEGT. The CDR3 has 14 amino acids. Deletions cut 4 bases from V and 1 base from J, with 8 bases between. The CDR3 here is CASSGRGSNQPQHF. The DNA for the CDR3 is TGTGCCAGCAGTGGGAGGGGGAGCAATCAGCCCCAGCATTTT.

The chain has TRBV5-5 and TRBJ1-5; 7 bases align to TRBD1. Germline loops: CDR1 SGHKS, CDR2 YYEKEE (reference sequence). The CDR3 runs to 14 residues. V lost 4 bases and J lost 3; bases outside the gene matches: 4. DNA for the CDR3: TGTGCCAGCAGCGCAGGGGGTTACAATCAGCCCCAGCATTTT. Translation: CASSAGGYNQPQHF.